What follows is one T cell receptor (beta chain) and its context. Its cognate antigen has yet to be identified. No clone much larger than this one lies a single base away; base qualities are absent. V is pared back by 11 bases and J by 3 bases, with 32 bases lying between the germline termini. Per the germline V gene (reference sequence), MNHEY is the CDR1 and SMNVEV is the CDR2. The CDR3 measures 18 amino acids from cysteine to phenylalanine. The CDR3 DNA has 54 bases and is translated from base 1. The cohort was made up of under 800 healthy bone marrow donors. At the time of sampling, all cohort members were nominally healthy, though unrecorded immune exposures were likely present. The donor was CMV seronegative and belonged to the group of 320 or so seronegative cohort members. A peripheral blood sample was collected from each donor, and TCR beta sequencing was performed on peripheral blood mononuclear cells. The Qiagen DNeasy Blood Extraction Kit was used to extract genomic DNA from the blood cell samples.

The source of the sample is a study of cytomegalovirus exposure and HLA in healthy donors (TCRdb year 2017). Notes on the research overall: An earlier analysis of some 600 of the donors reported 276 Gb of sequence data and 117 million unique TCR beta sequences obtained from roughly 170 million T cells. Rather than drawing on any new phenotypic data, the later analysis identified candidate immune exposures from TCR beta sequences and the way those sequences occurred across donors. The number of donors typed differed by locus, with 629-630 for A, B, C, DRB1 and DQB1, about 500 for DQA1, 600 to 610 for DPA1, and roughly 450 for DPB1. Genome-wide SNP genotypes for about 65% of the roughly 670 donors were used in a later genetic analysis, which treated that subset as a discovery cohort. Of the 300 to 500 genotyped donors, 81% were placed in the genetic ancestry cluster associated with self-reported Caucasian donors. To study patterns of TCR occurrence, a later analysis re-analyzed previously published TCR beta repertoires from 700 or so donors and added high-resolution HLA genotyping. Every discovery cohort repertoire had been produced on one sequencing platform. Four to six DR-DQ haplotypes were handled as single units for association and clustering, since linkage in the cohort was strong. A separate validation cohort of about 110 different subjects was used in addition to the approximately 670-subject first cohort. The study combined high-throughput TCR immunosequencing, statistical association of individual TCRs with disease status, and machine learning to predict cytomegalovirus infection status. Class I and class II HLA loci were covered by the typing at four-digit resolution. The study used immunosequencing to profile the T cell repertoires of more than 650 subjects and linked those repertoires to cytomegalovirus serostatus. In an earlier analysis of several hundred of the donors, high-throughput TCR beta sequencing was used to judge whether each TCR beta V gene segment behaved as functional or pseudogenic. Alongside the repertoire data, information on donor age, sex, ethnicity and CMV serostatus was compiled. An early release that covered several hundred HLA-typed donors contained approximately 300 gigabases of sequencing data and tens of millions of unique TCR sequences. The study aimed to test whether cataloging public T cell receptors could reveal signatures of past pathogen exposure. On average, over 200,000 unique TCR beta nucleotide sequences were sequenced per donor among some 430 genotyped donors of the cohort, with 15% to 20% of those sequences being non-productive. Overall study results and their limits: The authors suggested that the approach could potentially be extended to other disease states and immunological phenotypes. In a later analysis, most CMV-associated TCR beta chains were found to appear HLA-restricted, with HLA associations seemingly driven largely by CMV exposure. The presence/absence analyses assumed that sequencing depth was roughly uniform across donors, and that assumption may not be true. The earlier analysis of around 600 of the donors excluded about 16 rarely observed V segments, including chromosome 9 orphons, because counts were too low. Immune exposure information for the cohort was limited to CMV serostatus. The study listed 164 TCR beta chains as associated with cytomegalovirus. Because HLA typing was unavailable for some donors at each locus, only the typed subset was used in association tests. Correlated functional status among segregating V segments might reflect linkage disequilibrium, but an unknown experimental factor could not be ruled out. In a later genetic analysis, a missense DCLRE1C variant was associated with V-gene and J-gene trimming of TCR beta chains, and the association was replicated in an independent cohort. A cluster of highly shared sequence variants was judged likely to represent a technical artifact of the sequencing pipeline. Some IMGT-functional V segments, including TRBV6-2 and TRBV6-3, could not be distinguished by the 87-base-pair reads and were therefore excluded. While some public TCRs were present in many individuals, most TCR sequences turned up only very rarely across donors. A further reported finding was that TCR beta sequences accurately predicted the HLA-A and HLA-B alleles for most subjects in the first cohort. A later genetic analysis reported fewer N-insertions in productive TCRs among donors in an Asian-associated ancestry cluster than the roughly 690-donor mean. In an earlier analysis of approximately 600 of the donors, most TCR beta V segments were observed in productive rearrangements about 90% or about 30% of the time, broadly matching IMGT annotations. According to a later analysis, parvovirus B19, influenza, CMV and Epstein-Barr virus appeared linked to several top co-occurrence clusters. Specific HLA alleles were associated with roughly 17,000 TCR beta sequences at a false discovery rate of 0.05 in a later analysis. Assigning TCR associations to individual alleles was difficult when HLA alleles, especially DR and DQ, strongly co-occurred. A later analysis found that HLA-associated TCR beta chains were more clonally expanded and had lower generation probabilities than equally common non-associated chains. This cohort had only TCR beta chains sequenced, and the lack of alpha or paired-chain data limited which features could be detected. In vitro tests confirmed that a few of the cytomegalovirus-associated TCR beta chains recognize cytomegalovirus antigens. In a later analysis, the rate of TCR association differed among HLA loci, with DRB1 alleles having the most associated TCRs and HLA-C alleles having the fewest. The classifier was reported to diagnose cytomegalovirus status with high specificity and sensitivity in both the original and validation cohorts.

Library preparation employed the immunoSEQ multiplex PCR assay. A mixture of 60 forward primers for TCR Vbeta segments and 13 reverse primers for TCR Jbeta segments was used in the multiplex PCR. The CDR3 region of rearranged TCR beta genes was amplified from genomic DNA with a multiplex PCR assay. The amplified TCR beta libraries were sequenced on the Illumina HiSeq System as 87-base-pair reads. The authors processed their data as follows. A later analysis counted 65 million to 90 million unique TCR beta chains across the 640 or so repertoires, and 9 million to 14 million of these chains were shared by at least two donors. Raw reads were error-corrected and collapsed into unique sequences by a nearest-neighbor algorithm in which closely related sequences were merged to remove PCR and sequencing errors. CDR3 sequences were aligned to IMGT reference sequences to assign V, D and J gene segments. Each retained sequence needed at least a six-nucleotide match to both a V gene segment and a J gene segment. A rearrangement was called productive if the CDR3 had no stop codons and remained in frame with V and J, and every other rearrangement was called non-productive. CDR3 was defined by IMGT convention, running from the second conserved V-encoded cysteine to the conserved J-encoded phenylalanine. In an earlier analysis of more than 550 of the donors, sequences lacking an unambiguous match to a single V gene segment were excluded. In an earlier analysis of almost 600 of the donors, a V segment was called functional when productive rearrangements were above 56.7%, and segregating when the standard deviation between donors exceeded 5%. To diagnose cytomegalovirus status from the catalog of TCR beta chain sequences, a statistical classification framework was built. A later analysis assigned V and J genes by comparing TCR nucleotide sequences with IMGT/GENE-DB human TR gene sequences. In a later analysis, CDR3 sequences and most-parsimonious VDJ recombination scenarios were assigned using the TCRdist pipeline. In a later analysis, each TCR beta chain was defined by its CDR3 amino acid sequence together with its V-gene family, and reads without a unique V-gene family were excluded. To address suspected cross-contamination and a sequencing artifact, a later analysis removed approximately 600 highly shared, low-generation-probability nucleotide sequences. A later analysis calculated a clonal expansion index for each public chain from normalized within-repertoire ranks of inferred template counts. Generation probabilities in a later analysis came from a VDJ recombination model fitted to out-of-frame rearrangements, and those results were checked against IGoR. In a later analysis, TCR-TCR, TCR-HLA and TCR-CMV co-occurrence was scored with hypergeometric tests, and a repertoire-size bias correction was applied to TCR pairs. A later analysis estimated false discovery rates by permuting HLA or CMV assignments 20 times. In a later analysis, co-occurring TCRs were grouped using DBSCAN, and TCRdist sequence similarity was added for clustering within HLA-allele-positive subsets. For co-occurrence clustering, repertoires with fewer than 30,000 or more than 120,000 public chains were excluded, along with five repertoires with anomalous nucleotide sharing. TCRdb took this table from immuneACCESS and kept in-frame rearrangements with V and J called. Such tables lack part of the clones; where checked against another copy, unresolved V genes explain under half of the gap, and the rest is unexplained. V and J calls and clone size are as listed in that table; D and trimming were resolved from the DNA. The sample table shows around 130,000 clones, and around 83% are seen once. The top ten clonotypes cover around 1.2% of the sample.

Sequencing input: PBMCs. The sequence came from a girl aged 2-9 years in good health and CMV-seronegative. The sequence links TRBV27 to TRBJ2-7, and TRBD1 may be the D gene, going by 6 matching bases. The CDR3 sequence is CARPGDRSNREGLYEQYF. At the DNA level, the sequence is TGTGCCCGCCCCGGCGACAGGTCGAATAGGGAAGGTCTCTACGAGCAGTACTTC.